One and the same sample provided the 2 T cell receptor beta chains below, sequenced in a study of T cell repertoires in cytomegalovirus infection. One entry per CDR3 protein, called by TCRdb with MiXCR from the reads. The sample carries about 110,000 distinct CDR3 sequences, approximately 28% recorded once. These TCRs are of unknown antigen specificity. This specimen was CD8+ T cells from cultured PBMCs, taken from culture after CMV antigen stimulation. The receptors were sampled from a human donor in good health (CMV status not recorded). Some clones in this sample may be carry-over from other donors' samples.

This chain connects TRBV2 to TRBJ1-6; D is undetermined. The CDR3 contains 16 residues. With 5 bases removed from V and 5 bases from J, the gap between germline ends came to 16 bases. Germline V gene lookup returns CDR1 SNHLY and CDR2 FYNNEI. The DNA of the CDR3 is TGTGCCAGCAGTAACCCGGACCCCGGGGATAATTCACCCCTCCACTTT. As protein: CASSNPDPGDNSPLHF.

The chain couples TRBV6-1 to TRBJ2-6; D is unclear. This CDR3 has 14 amino acids. V lost 5 bases and J 0 bases, leaving 5 bases between the germline ends. Per the germline V gene, CDR1 is MNHNS and CDR2 is SASEGT. The CDR3 coding sequence is TGTGCCAGCAGTCAGGTCTCTGGGGCCAACGTCCTGACTTTC. It translates to CASSQVSGANVLTF.